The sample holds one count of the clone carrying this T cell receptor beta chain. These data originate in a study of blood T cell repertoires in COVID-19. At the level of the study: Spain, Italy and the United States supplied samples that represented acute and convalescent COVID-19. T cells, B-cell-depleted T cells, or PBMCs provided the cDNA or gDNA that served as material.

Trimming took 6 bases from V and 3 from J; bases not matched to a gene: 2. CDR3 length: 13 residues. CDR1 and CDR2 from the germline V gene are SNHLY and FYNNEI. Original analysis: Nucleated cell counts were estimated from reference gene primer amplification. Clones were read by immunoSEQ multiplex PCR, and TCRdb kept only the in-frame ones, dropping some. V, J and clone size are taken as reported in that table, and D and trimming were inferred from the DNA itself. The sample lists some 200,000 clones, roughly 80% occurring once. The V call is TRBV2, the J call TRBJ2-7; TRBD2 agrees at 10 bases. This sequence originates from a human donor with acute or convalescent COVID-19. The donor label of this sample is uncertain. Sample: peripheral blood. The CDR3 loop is CASRSGGDYEQYF. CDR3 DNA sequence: TGTGCCAGCAGGAGCGGGGGGGACTACGAGCAGTACTTC. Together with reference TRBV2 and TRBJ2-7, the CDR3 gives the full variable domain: EPEVTQTPSHQVTQMGQEVILRCVPISNHLYFYWYRQILGQKVEFLVSFYNNEISEKSEIFDDQFSVERPDGSNFTLKIRSTKLEDSAMYFCASRSGGDYEQYFGPGTRLTVT.